This T cell receptor (beta chain) was profiled in a study of control samples from healthy donors and cancer patients. The germline V gene encodes CDR1 SGHNT and CDR2 YYREEE (reference sequence). V shed 3 bases, J shed 6 bases, and the junction held 5 bases outside the gene matches. The CDR3 totals 14 residues. Method: immunoSEQ multiplex PCR; TCRdb's copy keeps in-frame clones and lacks some. Of some 170,000 clones in the sample, 96% were seen once. This chain links TRBV5-4 with TRBJ2-7; TRBD2 matches at 11 bases. This clonotype was sampled from a woman aged 30 to 39 in good health. Sequenced: blood. The CDR3 reads CASSSLAGGGEQYF. In nucleotides, the CDR3 is TGTGCCAGCAGCTCTCTAGCGGGAGGTGGCGAGCAGTACTTC.